Sequencing of this TCR beta chain was carried out in a study of T cells after posttransplantation cyclophosphamide. Using immunoSEQ multiplex PCR, the repertoire was profiled, and TCRdb retains in-frame clones only, with some absent. The specimen gives about 36,000 clones without singletons; the ten biggest hold about 1.2%. On the day of bone marrow donation, the related graft donor provided peripheral blood. This CDR3 is built from 13 residues. V shed 6 bases and J 6 bases; nucleotides not matched to a gene: 4. Germline V gene data show CDR1 as SQVTM and CDR2 as ANQGSEA. This clone was found many times. Its antigen is unknown. Findings of the study overall: Skin or GI-infiltrating T cells shared few TRB sequences with blood.

The genes are TRBV29-1 and TRBJ2-7; 14 nucleotides line up with TRBD2. The clonotype comes from a girl aged 5-17 years in good health, CMV-negative, and a related stem cell transplant donor. The specimen sequenced was PBMCs. CDR3: CSVGTSGSSEQYF. CDR3 DNA sequence: TGCAGCGTGGGGACTAGCGGGAGTTCCGAGCAGTACTTC.